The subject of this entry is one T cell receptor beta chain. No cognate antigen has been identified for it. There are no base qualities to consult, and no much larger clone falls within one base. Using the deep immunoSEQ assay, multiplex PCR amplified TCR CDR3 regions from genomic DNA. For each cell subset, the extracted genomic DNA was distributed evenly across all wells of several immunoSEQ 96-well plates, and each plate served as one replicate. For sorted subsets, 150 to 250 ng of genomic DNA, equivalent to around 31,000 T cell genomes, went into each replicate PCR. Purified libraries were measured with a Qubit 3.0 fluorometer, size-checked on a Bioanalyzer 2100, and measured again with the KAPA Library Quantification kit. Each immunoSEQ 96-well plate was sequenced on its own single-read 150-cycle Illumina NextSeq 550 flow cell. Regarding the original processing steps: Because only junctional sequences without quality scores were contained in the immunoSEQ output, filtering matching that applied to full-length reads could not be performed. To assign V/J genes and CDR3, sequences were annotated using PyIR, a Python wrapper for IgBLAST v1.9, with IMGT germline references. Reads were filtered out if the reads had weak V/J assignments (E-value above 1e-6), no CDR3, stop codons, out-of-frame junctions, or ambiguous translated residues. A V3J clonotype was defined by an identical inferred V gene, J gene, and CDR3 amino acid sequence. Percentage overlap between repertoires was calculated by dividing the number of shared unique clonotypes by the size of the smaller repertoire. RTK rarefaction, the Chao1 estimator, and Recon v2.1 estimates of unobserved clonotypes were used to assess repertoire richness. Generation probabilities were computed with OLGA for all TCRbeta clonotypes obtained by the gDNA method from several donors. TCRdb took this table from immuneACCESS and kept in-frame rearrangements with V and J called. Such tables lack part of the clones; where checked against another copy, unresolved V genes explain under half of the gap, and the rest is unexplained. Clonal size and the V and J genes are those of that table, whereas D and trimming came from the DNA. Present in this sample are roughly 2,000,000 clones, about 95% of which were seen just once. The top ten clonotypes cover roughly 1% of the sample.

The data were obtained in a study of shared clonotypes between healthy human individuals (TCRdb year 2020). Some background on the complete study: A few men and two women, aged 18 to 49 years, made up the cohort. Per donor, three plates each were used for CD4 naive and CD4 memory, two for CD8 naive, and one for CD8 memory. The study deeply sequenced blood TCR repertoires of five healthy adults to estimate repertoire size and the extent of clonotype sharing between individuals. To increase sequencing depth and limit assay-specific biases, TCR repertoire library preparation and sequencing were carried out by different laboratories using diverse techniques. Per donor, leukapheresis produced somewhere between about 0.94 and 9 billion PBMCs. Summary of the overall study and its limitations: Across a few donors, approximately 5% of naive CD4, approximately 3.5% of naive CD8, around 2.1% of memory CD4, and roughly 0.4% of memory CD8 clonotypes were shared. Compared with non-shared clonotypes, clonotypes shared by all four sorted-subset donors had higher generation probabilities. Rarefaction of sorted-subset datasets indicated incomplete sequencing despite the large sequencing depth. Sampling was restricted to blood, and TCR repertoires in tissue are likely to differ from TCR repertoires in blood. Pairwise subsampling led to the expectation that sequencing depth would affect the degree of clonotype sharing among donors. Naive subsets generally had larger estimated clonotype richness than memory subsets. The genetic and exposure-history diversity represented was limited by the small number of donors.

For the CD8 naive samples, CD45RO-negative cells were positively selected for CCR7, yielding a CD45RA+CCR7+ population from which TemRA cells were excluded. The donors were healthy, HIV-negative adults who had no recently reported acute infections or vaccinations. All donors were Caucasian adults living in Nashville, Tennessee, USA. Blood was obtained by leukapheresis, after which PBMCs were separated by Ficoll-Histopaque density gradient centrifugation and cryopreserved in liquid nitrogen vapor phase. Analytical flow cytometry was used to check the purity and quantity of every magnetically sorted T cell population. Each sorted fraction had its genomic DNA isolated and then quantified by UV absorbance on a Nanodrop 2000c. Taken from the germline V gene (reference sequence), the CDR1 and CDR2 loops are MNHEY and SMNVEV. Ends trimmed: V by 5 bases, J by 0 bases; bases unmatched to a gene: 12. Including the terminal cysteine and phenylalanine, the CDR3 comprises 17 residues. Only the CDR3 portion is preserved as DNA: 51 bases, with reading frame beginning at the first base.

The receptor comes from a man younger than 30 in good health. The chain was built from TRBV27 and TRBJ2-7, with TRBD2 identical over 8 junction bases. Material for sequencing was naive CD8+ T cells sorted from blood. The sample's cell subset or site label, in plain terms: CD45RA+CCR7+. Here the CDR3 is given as CASSPLSPGGSSYEQYF. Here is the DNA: TGTGCCAGCAGTCCGCTAAGCCCGGGGGGGAGCTCCTACGAGCAGTACTTC.